This T cell receptor beta chain emerged from a study of cytomegalovirus exposure and HLA in healthy donors. Study-wide findings and caveats: When analyzed later, the rates of TCR association showed variation by HLA locus, with DRB1 the most and HLA-C the fewest. A missense variant in DCLRE1C was later tied to TCR beta V- and J-gene trimming. Owing to their indistinguishability, certain V segments, notably TRBV6-2 and TRBV6-3, were excluded. A previous analysis found most TCR beta V segments productive roughly 90% or roughly 30% of the time.

Primers: 60 Vbeta forward and 13 Jbeta reverse. Clones were sequenced by immunoSEQ multiplex PCR, and TCRdb holds only the in-frame ones, with some missing. The top ten clones hold less than 9.5% of a sample with around 110,000 clones, around 60% of them seen once. Trimming removed 2 bases from V and 14 bases from J, with 15 bases in between. The length of the CDR3 is 12 residues. Germline V gene lookup returns CDR1 GTSNPN and CDR2 SVGIG (reference sequence). As to this clone: The antigen is undetermined.

The receptor was derived from a woman between 40 and 50 years old in good health and CMV-seropositive. The sequenced sample consisted of PBMCs. The chain links TRBV30 to TRBJ1-4; D possibly corresponds to TRBD1 (5 bases). The CDR3 DNA reads TGTGCCTGGAGTCAAGCCGGGGGGGGGCTGTTTTTT. Its translation is CAWSQAGGGLFF.